This T cell receptor beta chain was observed in a study of blood T cells in healthy people across ages. This CDR3 is built from 16 residues. The trim removed 3 bases at V and 4 bases at J, leaving 12 bases unmatched. Germline V gene data show CDR1 as DFQATT and CDR2 as SNEGSKA (reference sequence). Primers used in a second PCR of roughly 7 to 12 cycles were a sample-barcoded 5' primer and a J-beta primer mix. Carrying 12 random nucleotides, a template-switch adaptor labeled each individual cDNA molecule. TCRdb passed the 5' RACE reads through MiXCR, listing each CDR3 protein once. The sample consists of 650,000 to 1,000,000 distinct CDR3 sequences, about 46% of them appearing once.

The chain recombines TRBV20-1 with TRBJ2-1; 7 nucleotides match TRBD1. This TCR derives from a man older than 75 in good health. The sample comprised blood. CDR3 in DNA: TGCAGTGCTAGGGAACCCGGGACAGCCCTATACAATGAGCAGTTCTTC. It yields the protein CSAREPGTALYNEQFF.